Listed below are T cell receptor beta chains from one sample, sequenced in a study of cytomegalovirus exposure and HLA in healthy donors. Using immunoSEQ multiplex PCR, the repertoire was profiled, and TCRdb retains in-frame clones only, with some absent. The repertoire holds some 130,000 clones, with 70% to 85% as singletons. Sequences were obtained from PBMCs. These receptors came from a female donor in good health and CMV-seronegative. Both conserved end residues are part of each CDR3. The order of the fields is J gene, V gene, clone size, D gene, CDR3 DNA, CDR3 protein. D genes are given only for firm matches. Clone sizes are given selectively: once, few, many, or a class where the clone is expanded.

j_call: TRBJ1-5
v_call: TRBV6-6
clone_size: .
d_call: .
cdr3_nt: TGTGCCAGCAGGGACCGGGGGGCTTCAGGGAGGCCCCAGCATTTT
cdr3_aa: CASRDRGASGRPQHF

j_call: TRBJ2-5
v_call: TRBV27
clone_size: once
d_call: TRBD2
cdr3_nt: TGTGGAGTGGGACTAGAACCGCGGCAGTACTTC
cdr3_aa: CGVGLEPRQYF

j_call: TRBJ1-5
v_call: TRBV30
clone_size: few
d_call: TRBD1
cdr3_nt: TGTGCTATGACAGGGCCCTTTTCTTACAATCAGCCCCAGCATTTT
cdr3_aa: CAMTGPFSYNQPQHF

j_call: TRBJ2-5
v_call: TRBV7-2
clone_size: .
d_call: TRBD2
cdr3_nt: TGTGCCAGCAGCTCTGACGGGGCTAGCGGGACAGAGACCCAGTACTTC
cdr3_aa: CASSSDGASGTETQYF

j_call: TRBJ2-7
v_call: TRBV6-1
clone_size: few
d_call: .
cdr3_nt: TGTGCCAGCAGTGAAGGAGGCGGCTCCTACGAGCAGTACTTC
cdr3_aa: CASSEGGGSYEQYF

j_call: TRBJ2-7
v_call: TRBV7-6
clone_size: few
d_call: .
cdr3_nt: TGTGCCAGCAGCTTACAGAGTCAGGCGGGCGAGCAGTACTTC
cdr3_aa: CASSLQSQAGEQYF

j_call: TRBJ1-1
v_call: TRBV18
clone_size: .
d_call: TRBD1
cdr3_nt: TGTGCCAGCTCACCACCAGACAGGGGAGGTTCTGAAGCTTTCTTT
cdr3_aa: CASSPPDRGGSEAFF

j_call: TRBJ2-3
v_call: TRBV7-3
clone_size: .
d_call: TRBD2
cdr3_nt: TGTGCCAGCAGCTTAACAGCGACTAGCGGATACACAGATACGCAGTATTTT
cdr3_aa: CASSLTATSGYTDTQYF

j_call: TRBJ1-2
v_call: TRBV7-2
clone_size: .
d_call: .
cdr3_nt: TGTGCCAGCAGCTTAGTACTTGATTGGCAGGGTAACTATGGCTACACCTTC
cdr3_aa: CASSLVLDWQGNYGYTF

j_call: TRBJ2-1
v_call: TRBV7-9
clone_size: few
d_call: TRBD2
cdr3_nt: TGTGCCAGCAGTCCGGGACTACCCAATGAGCAGTTCTTC
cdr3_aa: CASSPGLPNEQFF

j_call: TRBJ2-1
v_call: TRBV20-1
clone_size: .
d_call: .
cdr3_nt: TGCAGTGTAGCGCCAGCGGGGTTCTTC
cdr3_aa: CSVAPAGFF

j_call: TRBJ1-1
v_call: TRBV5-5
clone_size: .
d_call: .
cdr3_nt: TGTGCCAGCAGCTTATTACTCGCCACTGAAGCTTTCTTT
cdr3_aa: CASSLLLATEAFF

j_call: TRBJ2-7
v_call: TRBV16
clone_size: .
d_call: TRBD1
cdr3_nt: TGTGCCAGCAGCCAAGGGACAGTCTCCTACGAGCAGTACTTC
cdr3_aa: CASSQGTVSYEQYF

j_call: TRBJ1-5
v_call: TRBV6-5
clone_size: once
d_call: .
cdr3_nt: TGTGCCAGCAGTTACGACAGTCGGTCGTGGCCCCAGCATTTT
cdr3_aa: CASSYDSRSWPQHF

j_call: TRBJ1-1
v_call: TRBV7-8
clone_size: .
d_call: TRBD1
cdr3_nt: TGTGCCAGCAGCTTCCAGACAGGGGACACTGAAGCTTTCTTT
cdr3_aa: CASSFQTGDTEAFF

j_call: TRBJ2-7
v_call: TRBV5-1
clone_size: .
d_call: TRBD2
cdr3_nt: TGCGCCAGCAGCACGGGACTAGCGTACGAGCAGTACTTC
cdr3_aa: CASSTGLAYEQYF

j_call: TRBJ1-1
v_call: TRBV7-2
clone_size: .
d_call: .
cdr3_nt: TGTGCCAGCAGCTTCGGGTGGACTGAAGCTTTCTTT
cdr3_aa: CASSFGWTEAFF

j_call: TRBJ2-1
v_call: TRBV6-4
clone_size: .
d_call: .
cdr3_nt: TGTGCCAGCAGTGACGTCGGGGGACGGACCTACAATGAGCAGTTCTTC
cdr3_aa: CASSDVGGRTYNEQFF

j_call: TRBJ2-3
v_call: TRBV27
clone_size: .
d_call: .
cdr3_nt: TGTGCCAGCAGTTTAGGCAGTCTAGATACGCAGTATTTT
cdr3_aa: CASSLGSLDTQYF

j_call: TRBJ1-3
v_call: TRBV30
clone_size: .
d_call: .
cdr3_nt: TGTGCCTGGAGTGCCACCCGGGGGGGAGATGGAAACACCATATATTTT
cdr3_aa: CAWSATRGGDGNTIYF

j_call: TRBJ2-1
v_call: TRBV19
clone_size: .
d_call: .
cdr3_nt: TGTGCCAGTAGTGATTACGGGAGCCCCACCTACAATGAGCAGTTCTTC
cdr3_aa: CASSDYGSPTYNEQFF

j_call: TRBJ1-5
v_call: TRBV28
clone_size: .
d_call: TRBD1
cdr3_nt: TGTGCCAGCAGTTCTGGGGGGGACAGGGGGCTGAATCAGCCCCAGCATTTT
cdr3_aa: CASSSGGDRGLNQPQHF

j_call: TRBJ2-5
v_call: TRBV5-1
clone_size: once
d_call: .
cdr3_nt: TGCGCCAGCAGCTTGGAGCCAGGGGCGTGGGAGACCCAGTACTTC
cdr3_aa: CASSLEPGAWETQYF

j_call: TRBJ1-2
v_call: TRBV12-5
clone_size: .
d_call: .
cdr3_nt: TGTGCTAGTGGTTTGACAGGGGGCTACACCTTC
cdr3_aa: CASGLTGGYTF

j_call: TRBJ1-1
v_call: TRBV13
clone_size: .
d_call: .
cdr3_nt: TGTGCCAGCAGCTTAGGGAGGGGACAAATCTACACTGAAGCTTTCTTT
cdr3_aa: CASSLGRGQIYTEAFF

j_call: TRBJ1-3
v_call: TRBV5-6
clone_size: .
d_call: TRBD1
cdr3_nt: TGTGCCAGCAGCTCCGGGACAGGGGGATCTGGAAACACCATATATTTT
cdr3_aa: CASSSGTGGSGNTIYF

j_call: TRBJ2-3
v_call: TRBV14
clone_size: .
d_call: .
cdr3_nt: TGTGCCAGCAGCCAAGCAGGGGCGGGAGATACGCAGTATTTT
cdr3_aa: CASSQAGAGDTQYF

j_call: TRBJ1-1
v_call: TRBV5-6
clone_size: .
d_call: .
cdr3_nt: TGTGCCAGCAGCCCGGTACCGGGGAGGAACACTGAAGCTTTCTTT
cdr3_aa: CASSPVPGRNTEAFF

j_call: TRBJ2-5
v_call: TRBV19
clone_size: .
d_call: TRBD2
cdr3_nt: TGTGCCAGTAGTATATCGAGACTAGCGGGAGGAGGAGAGACCCAGTACTTC
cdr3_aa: CASSISRLAGGGETQYF

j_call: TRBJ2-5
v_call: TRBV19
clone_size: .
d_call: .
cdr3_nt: TGTGCCAGTAGTATAGATATTGGGAGGGGGGAGACCCAGTACTTC
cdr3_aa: CASSIDIGRGETQYF

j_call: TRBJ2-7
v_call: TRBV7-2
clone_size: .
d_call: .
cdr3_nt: TGTGCCAGCAGCTTAGTCGGGGGAGCGGAAATCACCTCCTACGAGCAGTACTTC
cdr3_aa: CASSLVGGAEITSYEQYF